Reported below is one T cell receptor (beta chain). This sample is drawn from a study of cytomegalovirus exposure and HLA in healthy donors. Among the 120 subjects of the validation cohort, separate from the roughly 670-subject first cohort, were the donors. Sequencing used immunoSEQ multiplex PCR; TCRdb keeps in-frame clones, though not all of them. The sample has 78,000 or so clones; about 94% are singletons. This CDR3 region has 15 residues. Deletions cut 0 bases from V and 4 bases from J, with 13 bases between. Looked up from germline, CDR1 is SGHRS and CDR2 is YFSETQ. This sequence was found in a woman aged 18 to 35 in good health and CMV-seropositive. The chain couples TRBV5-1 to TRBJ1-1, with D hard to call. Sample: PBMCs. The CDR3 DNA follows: TGCGCCAGCAGCTTGGATTCGGGTTTGGGCACTGAAGCTTTCTTT. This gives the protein CASSLDSGLGTEAFF. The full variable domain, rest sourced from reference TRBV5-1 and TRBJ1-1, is KAGVTQTPRYLIKTRGQQVTLSCSPISGHRSVSWYQQTPGQGLQFLFEYFSETQRNKGNFPGRFSGRQFSNSRSEMNVSTLELGDSALYLCASSLDSGLGTEAFFGQGTRLTVV.